What follows are 15 T cell receptor beta chains derived from one specimen sequenced in a study of cytomegalovirus exposure and HLA in healthy donors (dated by TCRdb to the late 2010s). Receptor amplification or capture employed the immunoSEQ multiplex PCR assay. A mixture of 60 forward primers for TCR Vbeta segments and 13 reverse primers for TCR Jbeta segments was used in the multiplex PCR. TCRdb limited this immuneACCESS table to in-frame rearrangements with V and J called. A share of clones is missing; checked studies link under half to unresolved V genes, and the rest is unexplained. The sample profile shows 100,000 to 150,000 clones; around 77% of them were found once. 9.5% to 15% of the sample goes to the ten largest clones. The sample comprised PBMCs. The receptors originated from a woman aged 35 to 49 in good health and CMV-seropositive.

The rearrangement links TRBV30 to TRBJ2-5; a possible D gene is TRBD2 (5 bases). The V gene lost 3 bases and the J gene lost 3 bases, with 26 bases spanning the gap. The CDR3 contains 18 residues. Germline V gives CDR1 GTSNPN, CDR2 SVGIG (reference sequence). CDR3 loop: CAWRRAGRATAKKETQYF. For the CDR3, the DNA is TGTGCCTGGAGGAGGGCTGGTAGGGCGACGGCAAAGAAAGAGACCCAGTACTTC.

The V gene is TRBV7-3, the J gene TRBJ2-6, with TRBD1 matching 10 bases. CDR3 length: 19 amino acids. Trimming took 5 bases from V and 2 from J; bases not matched to a gene: 12. Germline V gene lookup returns CDR1 SGHTA and CDR2 FQGTGA. Here the CDR3 reads CASSTTGTGVLAGANVLTF. The CDR3 DNA reads as TGTGCCAGCAGCACAACCGGGACAGGGGTCCTCGCTGGGGCCAACGTCCTGACTTTC.

The chain uses TRBV10-1 and TRBJ2-1, with no clear D. Germline V gene lookup returns CDR1 WNHNN and CDR2 SYGVQD (reference sequence). The CDR3 extends over 14 amino acids. With 3 bases removed from V and 5 bases from J, the gap between germline ends came to 11 bases. DNA of the CDR3: TGCGCCAGCAGTGACGGTTCCGTGAACAATGAGCAGTTCTTC. Its translation is CASSDGSVNNEQFF.

With regard to this clone: No DNA is shown, since the ends of the CDR3 on it are uncertain; the CDR3 is the one TCRdb lists. The rearrangement uses TRBV7-9 and TRBJ2-5; the listed D gene, TRBD1, was not tested against the DNA. Per the germline V gene, CDR1 is SEHNR and CDR2 is FQNEAQ (reference sequence). The CDR3 has 14 residues if both end residues are counted. The CDR3 is CASSFGQGQETQYF.

The count of this clone is one. The chain links TRBV30 to TRBJ1-2, with D perhaps TRBD1 (6 bases). The CDR3 has 13 amino acids. The germline V gene encodes CDR1 GTSNPN and CDR2 SVGIG (reference sequence). V lost 5 bases and J 2 bases, leaving 12 bases between the germline ends. The CDR3 sequence is CAWPRGGNYGYTF. CDR3 nucleotides: TGTGCCTGGCCGCGAGGGGGAAACTATGGCTACACCTTC.

The rearrangement links TRBV11-2 to TRBJ2-7, with D hard to call. Trimming stripped 1 base from V and 1 base from J, with 5 bases between. CDR3 size: 13 residues. Germline lookup yields CDR1 SGHAT and CDR2 FQNNGV. CDR3: CASSLACSYEQYF. As DNA, the CDR3 is TGTGCCAGCAGCTTAGCCTGTTCCTACGAGCAGTACTTC.

This rearrangement joins TRBV4-1 to TRBJ2-2, with D possibly matching TRBD1 (6 bases). V lost 3 bases to trimming and J lost 2 bases, with 7 bases between them. Germline V gene sequence: CDR1 MGHRA, CDR2 YSYEKL. This CDR3 has 14 amino acids. CDR3 sequence (DNA): TGCGCCAGCAGCCACAGGGGAAACACCGGGGAGCTGTTTTTT. It yields the protein CASSHRGNTGELFF.

The V and J genes are TRBV18 and TRBJ1-3, with 7 bases fitting TRBD1. CDR1 and CDR2 (germline): KGHSH, LQKENI. Trimming removed 8 bases from V and 0 bases from J; junction bases left unmatched: 4. The CDR3 runs to 14 residues. In DNA, the CDR3 is TGTGCCAGCCAAACAGGGGCCTCTGGAAACACCATATATTTT. This sequence encodes CASQTGASGNTIYF.

V gene TRBV5-1 combines with J gene TRBJ1-2; D uncertain. The length of the CDR3 is 14 residues. The germline V and J ends were trimmed by 1 base and 3 bases, with 10 bases remaining between them. Per the germline V gene, CDR1 is SGHRS and CDR2 is YFSETQ. In nucleotides, the CDR3 is TGCGCCAGCAGCTTGTCCGGGAAGGACTATGGCTACACCTTC. Its protein is CASSLSGKDYGYTF. Complete variable domain (other parts from reference TRBV5-1 and TRBJ1-2): KAGVTQTPRYLIKTRGQQVTLSCSPISGHRSVSWYQQTPGQGLQFLFEYFSETQRNKGNFPGRFSGRQFSNSRSEMNVSTLELGDSALYLCASSLSGKDYGYTFGSGTRLTVV.

The chain combines TRBV27 with TRBJ1-1; 7 bases are shared with TRBD1. The germline V gene encodes CDR1 MNHEY and CDR2 SMNVEV (reference sequence). CDR3 length: 14 amino acids. V lost 6 bases to trimming and J lost 4 bases; unmatched junction nucleotides: 8. The CDR3 nucleotides read TGTGCCAGCAGCCTTGACAGGGCGGGCACTGAAGCTTTCTTT. Translating gives CASSLDRAGTEAFF.

The chain carries TRBV30 and TRBJ2-3; 11 nucleotides align to TRBD1. This CDR3 region has 12 residues. Germline trimming cut 5 bases from V and 11 bases from J; bases unmatched to any gene: 6. Per the germline V gene, CDR1 is GTSNPN and CDR2 is SVGIG (reference sequence). CDR3 region: CAWQRTGGGQYF. In DNA form, the CDR3 reads TGTGCCTGGCAAAGGACAGGGGGCGGGCAGTATTTT.

This sequence joins TRBV14 and TRBJ2-3, with 7 bases that match TRBD2. Unmatched junction bases numbered 1, after V lost 4 bases and J lost 3 bases. This CDR3 is built from 13 residues. The germline V gene encodes CDR1 SGHDN and CDR2 FVKESK. This CDR3 reads CASSPLATDTQYF. CDR3 in DNA: TGTGCCAGCAGCCCACTAGCGACAGATACGCAGTATTTT.

The rearrangement joins TRBV5-4 to TRBJ2-4; TRBD2 matches at 11 bases. The CDR3 runs to 14 residues. The germline gives CDR1 SGHNT, CDR2 YYREEE (reference sequence). J gave up 8 bases and V 4 bases, and 5 bases lay outside the gene matches. The chain's CDR3 is CASSPGTSGHIQYF. For the CDR3, the DNA is TGTGCCAGCAGCCCTGGGACTAGCGGCCACATTCAGTACTTC.

The CDR3 DNA reads TGTGCCAGCAGTTCCGAAGGGACAGGGACTATCGCTGAAGCTTTCTTT. Translation gives CASSSEGTGTIAEAFF. The chain recombines TRBV28 with TRBJ1-1; 9 nucleotides match TRBD1. The V gene's germline CDR1 is MDHEN and CDR2 SYDVKM. V gave up 4 bases and J gave up 6 bases; unmatched junction bases: 12. The CDR3 spans 16 residues.

This sequence joins TRBV7-3 and TRBJ2-2, with a weak D call TRBD1 (5 bases). This CDR3 contains 14 residues. V lost 5 bases and J 3 bases, leaving 10 bases between the germline ends. Per germline, CDR1 SGHTA and CDR2 FQGTGA. The CDR3 region is CASSPSRDTGELFF. Here the CDR3 DNA reads TGTGCCAGCAGCCCATCCAGGGACACCGGGGAGCTGTTTTTT.